This T cell receptor (beta chain) was identified in a study of beta chain features in type 1 diabetes (dated by TCRdb to 2017 to 2018). Background for the entire study: Mean age, gender distribution, total cell number and subset yield did not differ between patients and healthy donors. A total of about 100 million sorted cells were examined across all samples, and RNA yield correlated strongly with the number of cells per subset. In the study, TCRB repertoires of sorted circulating CD4+ T cell subsets from recently diagnosed type 1 diabetes patients were compared with those of matched healthy donors. Naive and central memory subsets were obtained from all 28 donors, but regulatory and stem cell-like memory subsets were isolated from only 8 patients and about 8 healthy donors.

A single peripheral blood draw of approximately 110 mL on average was collected from each donor into heparinised tubes. Using a panel that included CD45RO, CCR7, CD25, CD127, CD95 and CD27, naive, central memory, regulatory and stem cell-like memory CD4+ T cells were sorted on a BD FACSAria II. Every sorted population had a purity above 98%. PBMCs were isolated right away by Lymphoprep density gradient centrifugation and were stained directly, without culture. So that batch effects would be minimized, each experiment stained and sorted samples in pairs, pairing one healthy donor with one patient. A word on this clone: Its antigen remains undetermined. The input lacks base qualities; no much larger clone sits a single base away.

All of the isolated RNA was reverse transcribed with the High Capacity cDNA Reverse Transcription Kit, so expressed TCRB transcripts were sequenced. Stem cell-like memory T cell samples underwent survey-depth immunoSEQ sequencing, averaging about 1 million total reads per sample. Sorted cells were lysed in RLT buffer, and RNA was extracted using DNase-treated RNeasy Micro or Mini kits according to cell number. To prevent cross-contamination, every cell subset was processed on its own, while patient and healthy donor samples were processed together. Using the immunoSEQ multiplex PCR, TCRB sequences were amplified from cDNA into 87-bp fragments spanning the CDR3 region. Sequencing of the amplicons was performed on the Illumina HiSeq platform. The original pipeline was this. Synthetic template baselines were used to correct PCR bias computationally, reads within Hamming distance 2 were collapsed, and singletons that could not be merged were discarded. Reads were aligned against IMGT so that V, D and J genes, CDR3 length and insertions or deletions at six rearrangement sites could be assigned. Within each subset, clonotype counts were normalized to the number of sorted cells before true diversity and Gini coefficients were calculated with the tcR R package. The overlap coefficient, calculated on TCRB nucleotide sequences, was used to quantify repertoire sharing. TCRdb's version of the immuneACCESS table is confined to in-frame rearrangements and falls short of the full clone set. An unresolved V gene accounts for under half of the shortfall where checked; the remainder is of unknown origin. D and trimming were read from the DNA, whereas the V and J calls and clone size are those reported in that table. The sample table contains under 70,000 clones; only one count was recorded for about 60% of them. Under 0.3% of the sample rests with the top ten.

General study outcomes and caveats: Because cDNA was sequenced instead of genomic DNA, activated cells with high expression could be over-represented, although the groups did not differ in activation or CD3 levels. The naive, central memory and regulatory TCRB repertoires appeared to resemble one another more closely among patients than among healthy donors. PCR may preferentially amplify shorter templates, but because patient and control samples were amplified and corrected together, any resulting skew would affect both groups equally. At VDJ recombination sites, type 1 diabetes patients had fewer insertions and more deleted nucleotides, which implies abnormalities in thymic rearrangement. Type 1 diabetes patients showed a moderate but significant shortening of TCRB CDR3 length in all four CD4+ subsets. HLA sub-analyses involved small numbers of individuals, so any influence of HLA type on TCRB rearrangement remained unresolved.

V trim: 5 bases; J trim: 2 bases; unmatched bases: 2. Measured from the cysteine to the phenylalanine, the CDR3 is 13 residues long. The kept DNA is CDR3 alone, 39 bases in frame from the first base. The germline V gene provides CDR1 MDHEN and CDR2 SYDVKM. This sequence originates from a woman in her 30s with type 1 diabetes. The sequencing input was stem cell memory CD4+ T cells from blood. What the cell subset or site label conveys for this sample: stem cell-like memory CD4+ T cells. The rearrangement combines TRBV28 with TRBJ1-2, with 7 bases in between that match TRBD1. The CDR3 protein sequence reads: CASSPTGNYGYTF. In nucleotides, the sequence is TGTGCCAGCAGTCCGACAGGGAACTATGGCTACACCTTC.